One and the same sample provided the 26 T cell receptor beta chains below, sequenced in a study of cytomegalovirus exposure and HLA in healthy donors. Amplification used 60 Vbeta primers and 13 Jbeta primers. TCRdb keeps only in-frame clones here, not all; method: immunoSEQ multiplex PCR. The table shows some 120,000 clones, with roughly 70% occurring only once. What was sequenced was PBMCs. The receptors originated from a man aged 25 to 40 in good health and CMV-seropositive.

In this sample, this clone turned up a few times. The chain links TRBV5-1 to TRBJ2-4, with D possibly TRBD2 on 7 matching bases. This CDR3 contains 16 residues. Trimming removed 4 bases from V and 7 bases from J, with 21 bases in between. CDR1 SGHRS and CDR2 YFSETQ come from the germline V gene. The CDR3 DNA reads as TGCGCCAGCAGCGTCTACCCCGGGGGGCTCAACAACATTCAGTACTTC. Translation gives CASSVYPGGLNNIQYF.

This clone showed up just once. The genes are TRBV4-1 and TRBJ2-3, with D possibly matching TRBD1 (5 bases). The CDR3 extends over 14 amino acids. Germline V gives CDR1 MGHRA, CDR2 YSYEKL. V lost 4 bases and J lost 2, with 10 bases in between. The CDR3 sequence: CASSPDSSTDTQYF. DNA of the CDR3: TGCGCCAGCAGCCCCGACAGCTCCACAGATACGCAGTATTTT.

The chain recombines TRBV29-1 with TRBJ1-2; the D gene is possibly TRBD1 (5 bases). This CDR3 contains 12 residues. From germline, CDR1 is SQVTM and CDR2 ANQGSEA. The CDR3 is CTSGAGVDGYTF. The CDR3 DNA reads TGCACCAGCGGGGCAGGCGTTGATGGCTACACCTTC.

This clone appeared a few times. This sequence joins TRBV30 and TRBJ1-2; D is unresolved. The CDR3 consists of 13 residues. The germline V gene has CDR1 GTSNPN and CDR2 SVGIG (reference sequence). Trimming removed 5 bases from V and 4 bases from J, with 14 bases in between. The CDR3: CAWFPGVSYGYTF. CDR3 nucleotides: TGTGCCTGGTTCCCCGGGGTCTCCTATGGCTACACCTTC.

This clone occurred a few times. The V call is TRBV30, the J call TRBJ2-2; 8 bases are a match to TRBD1. Germline V lookup: CDR1 GTSNPN, CDR2 SVGIG (reference sequence). The junction had 13 bases not matched to a gene; V was cut back by 7 bases and J by 6 bases. This CDR3 spans 15 amino acids. The CDR3 nucleotides are TGTGCCTTTAGGTGGGGACAGGCACGAGCCGGGGAGCTGTTTTTT. Its translation: CAFRWGQARAGELFF.

V gene TRBV25-1 combines with J gene TRBJ1-3; 11 nucleotides match TRBD1. Germline V gives CDR1 MGHDK, CDR2 SYGVNS. V lost 3 bases to trimming and J lost 7 bases; unmatched junction nucleotides: 5. This CDR3 region has 15 residues. The CDR3 DNA is TGTGCCAGCAGTGATCGGGACAGGGGGGGGAACACCATATATTTT. It specifies CASSDRDRGGNTIYF.

The V gene is TRBV19, the J gene TRBJ1-1; D is possibly TRBD1 (6 bases). The CDR3 spans 13 residues. V lost 6 bases to trimming and J lost 5 bases, with 13 bases between them. The germline V gene has CDR1 LNHDA and CDR2 SQIVND (reference sequence). The CDR3 reads CASSLRGRTEAFF. The CDR3 DNA sequence: TGTGCCAGTAGCCTCAGGGGAAGGACTGAAGCTTTCTTT.

In DNA form, the CDR3 reads TGTGCCAGTGGGGCGGGACAGGGATATCAGCCCCAGCATTTT. Amino acid sequence: CASGAGQGYQPQHF. The genes are TRBV2 and TRBJ1-5; 9 bases line up with TRBD1. The V gene end was trimmed by 9 bases and the J gene end by 5 bases; junction bases not matched to a gene: 8. The V gene's germline CDR1 is SNHLY and CDR2 FYNNEI. This CDR3 has 14 amino acids. Full variable domain (outside the CDR3, taken from reference TRBV2 and TRBJ1-5): EPEVTQTPSHQVTQMGQEVILRCVPISNHLYFYWYRQILGQKVEFLVSFYNNEISEKSEIFDDQFSVERPDGSNFTLKIRSTKLEDSAMYFCASGAGQGYQPQHFGDGTRLSIL.

This chain joins TRBV2 and TRBJ2-2; TRBD2 matches at 12 bases. The CDR3 sequence is 15 residues long. Trimming cost V 6 bases and J 7 bases; bases outside gene matches: 6. CDR1 SNHLY and CDR2 FYNNEI come from the germline V gene. CDR3 coding DNA: TGTGCCAGCAGCCGACTAGCGGGAGAAGTCGGGGAGCTGTTTTTT. It is translated as CASSRLAGEVGELFF.

The CDR3 nucleotides are TGTGCCAGTAGTATTAGCGGGTCCTCCTACGAGCAGTACTTC. Translated: CASSISGSSYEQYF. The V and J genes are TRBV19 and TRBJ2-7; 7 nucleotides align to TRBD2. The CDR3 is 14 amino acids. CDR1 is LNHDA and CDR2 is SQIVND in the germline V gene (reference sequence). V was pared by 3 bases and J by 0 bases, with 2 bases of the junction left unmatched.

The rearrangement uses TRBV11-2 and TRBJ2-1, with 11 bases fitting TRBD2. The CDR3 sequence is 16 residues long. The V gene's germline CDR1 is SGHAT and CDR2 FQNNGV. V shed 5 bases and J 0 bases; nucleotides not matched to a gene: 3. CDR3 loop: CASSPLAGGSYNEQFF. The CDR3 DNA reads as TGTGCCAGCAGCCCTCTAGCGGGGGGCTCCTACAATGAGCAGTTCTTC.

This clone has only one observation. The gene calls are TRBV7-3 and TRBJ1-2; 7 nucleotides align to TRBD1. The CDR3 covers 14 residues. Germline assignment: CDR1 SGHTA and CDR2 FQGTGA. V lost 0 bases, J lost 4 bases, and 2 bases stayed unmatched. Here the CDR3 DNA reads TGTGCCAGCAGCTTAACGAGGGACAGCTATGGCTACACCTTC. It is translated as CASSLTRDSYGYTF.

V is TRBV7-8 and J is TRBJ1-4, with D maybe TRBD1 (6 bases). This CDR3 comprises 16 residues. V gave up 4 bases and J gave up 0 bases, with 12 bases separating them. Germline-derived CDR1 and CDR2 are SGHVS and FQNEAQ. This CDR3 reads CASSSQGFATNEKLFF. The CDR3 DNA follows: TGTGCCAGCAGCTCGCAGGGGTTTGCAACTAATGAAAAACTGTTTTTT.

The chain uses TRBV9 and TRBJ2-5, with D tentatively TRBD2 (5 bases). The CDR3 is 10 amino acids. From germline, CDR1 is SGDLS and CDR2 YYNGEE. V shed 7 bases and J shed 5 bases, with 6 bases lying between them. The CDR3 nucleotides are TGTGCCAGCTCGGGGGAGACCCAGTACTTC. Its protein is CASSGETQYF.

About this clone itself: In the same sample, other DNA sequences code for this CDR3. The V gene is TRBV9, the J gene TRBJ1-2; 10 bases agree with TRBD1. Germline assignment: CDR1 SGDLS and CDR2 YYNGEE. Germline trimming cut 4 bases from V and 5 bases from J; bases unmatched to any gene: 11. The CDR3 runs 16 residues. The CDR3 reads CASSLDRDRGWYGYTF. Here the CDR3 DNA reads TGTGCCAGCAGCTTAGACCGGGACAGGGGTTGGTATGGCTACACCTTC. Full variable domain (rest looked up from reference TRBV9 and TRBJ1-2): DSGVTQTPKHLITATGQRVTLRCSPRSGDLSVYWYQQSLDQGLQFLIQYYNGEERAKGNILERFSAQQFPDLHSELNLSSLELGDSALYFCASSLDRDRGWYGYTFGSGTRLTVV.

This clone was seen just once. The chain recombines TRBV19 with TRBJ1-3; tentatively, D is TRBD1 (6 bases). The CDR3 is 14 amino acids. The V gene lost 2 bases and the J gene lost 4 bases, with 9 bases spanning the gap. Germline assignment: CDR1 LNHDA and CDR2 SQIVND (reference sequence). Here the CDR3 DNA reads TGTGCCAGTAGTATAACAGGGACCGGAAACACCATATATTTT. It specifies CASSITGTGNTIYF.

This chain connects TRBV2 to TRBJ1-3; the D is unclear. Germline CDR1 and CDR2: SNHLY and FYNNEI. V lost 5 bases and J 0 bases, leaving 8 bases between the germline ends. The CDR3 has 14 amino acids. The CDR3 sequence: CASSQVRSGNTIYF. The CDR3 DNA is TGTGCCAGCAGTCAGGTCCGCTCTGGAAACACCATATATTTT.

This clone has only a few counts. This chain uses TRBV28 with TRBJ1-2; 7 nucleotides match TRBD1. Germline CDR1 reads MDHEN; CDR2 reads SYDVKM. This CDR3 is 18 amino acids long. The V and J ends lost 4 bases and 4 bases, in that order; junction bases with no gene match: 18. The CDR3 sequence is CASSSFTHDRESLYGYTF. CDR3 sequence (DNA): TGTGCCAGCAGTTCTTTTACCCACGACAGGGAGTCCCTCTATGGCTACACCTTC.

The chain couples TRBV7-2 to TRBJ2-5, with D possibly TRBD2 on 6 matching bases. V was clipped by 1 base and J by 2 bases, with 11 bases between them. This CDR3 region has 15 residues. Germline CDR1 reads SGHTA; CDR2 reads FQGNSA. The CDR3 DNA follows: TGTGCCAGCAGCTTAGTGGTAGCGGCGCAAGAGACCCAGTACTTC. Its translation is CASSLVVAAQETQYF.

The chain combines TRBV7-2 with TRBJ1-1, with no clear D. With 3 bases removed from V and 0 bases from J, the gap between germline ends came to 8 bases. The CDR3 spans 14 residues. Germline V gene data show CDR1 as SGHTA and CDR2 as FQGNSA. The CDR3 here is CASSLSKLNTEAFF. DNA for the CDR3: TGTGCCAGCAGCTTGAGTAAATTGAACACTGAAGCTTTCTTT.

This clone was recorded only once. The V call is TRBV9, the J call TRBJ2-2, with a weak D call TRBD2 (6 bases). V gave up 0 bases and J gave up 6 bases, with 21 bases separating them. Germline CDR1 is SGDLS and CDR2 is YYNGEE. This CDR3 region has 18 residues. The CDR3, as DNA: TGTGCCAGCAGCGTAGCCGGCTACGGGGGTTGGGTGTCCGGGGAGCTGTTTTTT. It is translated as CASSVAGYGGWVSGELFF. Filled out from reference TRBV9 and TRBJ2-2, the complete variable domain reads DSGVTQTPKHLITATGQRVTLRCSPRSGDLSVYWYQQSLDQGLQFLIQYYNGEERAKGNILERFSAQQFPDLHSELNLSSLELGDSALYFCASSVAGYGGWVSGELFFGEGSRLTVL.

This chain links TRBV6-4 with TRBJ2-7, with 8 bases fitting TRBD1. Per the germline V gene, CDR1 is MRHNA and CDR2 is SNTAGT. This CDR3 spans 14 amino acids. J gave up 0 bases and V 6 bases, and 4 bases lay outside the gene matches. Here the CDR3 DNA reads TGTGCCAGCAGAGTGGACAGGGACTCCTACGAGCAGTACTTC. It yields the protein CASRVDRDSYEQYF.

The count of this clone is one. The chain recombines TRBV7-6 with TRBJ2-3; possible D gene TRBD1, 8 bases. Trimming took 3 bases from V and 6 from J, leaving 13 bases between them. The CDR3 has 14 residues. From germline, CDR1 is SGHVS and CDR2 FNYEAQ. CDR3 in DNA: TGTGCCAGCAGCTTGACAGGGGAGGGCGATACGCAGTATTTT. Encoded protein: CASSLTGEGDTQYF.

The CDR3 loop is CASSSRTSGGARFTDTQYF. The CDR3 region has the DNA TGTGCCAGCAGTTCTCGGACTAGCGGGGGGGCCCGGTTCACAGATACGCAGTATTTT. V and J are TRBV27 and TRBJ2-3, with TRBD2 matching 15 bases. Germline V CDR1 and CDR2: MNHEY, SMNVEV (reference sequence). The V and J ends lost 4 bases and 2 bases, in that order; junction bases with no gene match: 10. CDR3 length equals 19 residues.

The chain links TRBV7-6 to TRBJ1-1, with 9 positions matching TRBD1. V lost 5 bases, J lost 2 bases, and 9 bases stayed unmatched. The CDR3 spans 16 residues. Germline-derived CDR1 and CDR2 are SGHVS and FNYEAQ. The CDR3 sequence is CASSLGQGPVNTEAFF. CDR3 DNA: TGTGCCAGCAGCCTGGGACAGGGACCTGTCAACACTGAAGCTTTCTTT.

The chain uses TRBV11-3 and TRBJ2-2; 10 nucleotides match TRBD2. The germline gives CDR1 SGHNT, CDR2 YENEEA. The J segment lost 7 bases and the V segment lost 3 bases, leaving 11 bases of the junction unmatched. The CDR3 loop spans 17 amino acids. The CDR3 DNA sequence: TGTGCCAGCAGCTTGACGCTGGGACTAGCGTGGCGCGGGGAGCTGTTTTTT. This codes for CASSLTLGLAWRGELFF.